This T cell receptor (beta chain) was identified in a study of blood T cells in healthy people across ages. This CDR3 has 16 residues. This clonotype was observed a handful of times. A second PCR, run for about 7 to 11 cycles, used a sample-barcoded 5' primer plus a J-beta primer mix. Each of the cDNA molecules was tagged by a template-switch adaptor with 12 random nucleotides. Every individual sample yielded 2.5 million or more paired-end reads (each containing CDR3). A single record per CDR3 protein comes from TCRdb applying MiXCR to the 5' RACE reads. This table has some 1.1 million distinct CDR3 sequences, under 40% appearing once.

The chain is built from TRBV21-1 and TRBJ1-2. TRBV21-1 is an annotated pseudogene. Material: blood. The sequence was obtained from a man aged 18 to 29 in good health. This CDR3 reads CASSKEQKDSGYGYTF. The CDR3 nucleotides are TGTGCCAGCAGCAAAGAGCAAAAAGATTCGGGTTATGGCTACACCTTC.